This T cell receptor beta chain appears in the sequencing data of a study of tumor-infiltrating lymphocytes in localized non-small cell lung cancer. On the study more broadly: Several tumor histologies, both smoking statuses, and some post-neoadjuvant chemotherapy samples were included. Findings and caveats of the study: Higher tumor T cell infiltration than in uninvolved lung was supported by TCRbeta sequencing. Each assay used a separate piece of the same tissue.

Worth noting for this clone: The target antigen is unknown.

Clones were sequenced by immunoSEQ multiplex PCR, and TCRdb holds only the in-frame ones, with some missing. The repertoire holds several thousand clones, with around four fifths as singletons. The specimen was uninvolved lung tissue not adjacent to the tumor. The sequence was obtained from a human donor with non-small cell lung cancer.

The chain's CDR3 is CASSLPRTSGYEQYF. CDR3 nucleotides: TGTGCCAGCAGTTTACCTCGGACTAGCGGCTACGAGCAGTACTTC. The rearrangement uses TRBV28 and TRBJ2-7; 10 positions match TRBD2. V shed 2 bases, J shed 3 bases, and the junction held 4 bases outside the gene matches. The CDR3 extends over 15 amino acids. CDR1 is MDHEN and CDR2 is SYDVKM in the germline V gene.